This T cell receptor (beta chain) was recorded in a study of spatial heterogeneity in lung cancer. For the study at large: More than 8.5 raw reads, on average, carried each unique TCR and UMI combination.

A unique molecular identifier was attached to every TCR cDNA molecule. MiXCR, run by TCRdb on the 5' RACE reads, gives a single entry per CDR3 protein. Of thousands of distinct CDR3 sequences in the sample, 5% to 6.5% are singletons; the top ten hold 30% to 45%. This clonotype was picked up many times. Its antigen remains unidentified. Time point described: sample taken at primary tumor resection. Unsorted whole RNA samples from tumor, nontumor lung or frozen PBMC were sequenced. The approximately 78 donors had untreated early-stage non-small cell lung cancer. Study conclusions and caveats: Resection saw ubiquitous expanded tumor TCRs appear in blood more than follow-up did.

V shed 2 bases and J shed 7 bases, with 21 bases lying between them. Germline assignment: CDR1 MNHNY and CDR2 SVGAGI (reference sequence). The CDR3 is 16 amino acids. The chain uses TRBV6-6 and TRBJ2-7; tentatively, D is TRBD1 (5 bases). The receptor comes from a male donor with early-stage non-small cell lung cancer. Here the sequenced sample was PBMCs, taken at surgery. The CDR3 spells CASSYPVGAASREQYF. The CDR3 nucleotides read TGTGCCAGCAGTTACCCCGTAGGGGCGGCCTCTAGGGAGCAGTACTTC.